A selection of T cell receptor beta chains follows, all from one sample in a study of cytotoxic CD8 clonotypes in ibrutinib-treated CLL. TCRdb's copy holds only in-frame clones and misses some; the assay was immunoSEQ multiplex PCR. The table includes 70,000 to 85,000 clones, 70% to 90% detected once. The source material was PBMCs, sampled at disease progression, from a patient treated with ibrutinib. The origin of the receptors is a human donor with chronic lymphocytic leukemia. Both conserved end residues are part of each CDR3. D genes are given only for firm matches. Clone sizes are given selectively: once, few, many, or a class where the clone is expanded.

d_call,v_call,j_call,clone_size,cdr3_nt,cdr3_aa
TRBD1,TRBV9,TRBJ1-4,NA,TGTGCCAGCAGCGTCTACCCCGTTGGACAGGGAGGAAAACTGTTTTTT,CASSVYPVGQGGKLFF
NA,TRBV18,TRBJ1-4,NA,TGTGCCAGCTCACCTACACCGAATGAAAAACTGTTTTTT,CASSPTPNEKLFF
NA,TRBV4-2,TRBJ2-5,NA,TGTGCCAGCAGCCCAGAAGCCGCTGAGGAGACCCAGTACTTC,CASSPEAAEETQYF
NA,TRBV4-2,TRBJ2-7,NA,TGTGCCAGCAGCCAAGTGGGGTACGAGCAGTACTTC,CASSQVGYEQYF
NA,TRBV11-2,TRBJ2-3,NA,TGTGCCAGCAGCCCACCATGGGACTTGAATACGCAGTATTTT,CASSPPWDLNTQYF
NA,TRBV19,TRBJ1-2,NA,TGTGCCAGTAGTATAGGACAGGCTAACTATGGCTACACCTTC,CASSIGQANYGYTF
NA,TRBV4-1,TRBJ1-1,NA,TGCGCCAGCAGCCAAGGCGACAGGGAAGCTTTCTTT,CASSQGDREAFF
TRBD1,TRBV5-1,TRBJ2-7,few,TGCGCCAGCAGCCCCGGGACAGTAAACTCCTACGAGCAGTACTTC,CASSPGTVNSYEQYF
TRBD2,TRBV6-6,TRBJ2-3,NA,TGTGCCAGCAGGCGGGGGAGCACAGATACGCAGTATTTT,CASRRGSTDTQYF
TRBD2,TRBV6-5,TRBJ2-3,NA,TGTGCCAGCAGTTACCGAGGACTAGGCACAGATACGCAGTATTTT,CASSYRGLGTDTQYF
NA,TRBV9,TRBJ2-3,NA,TGTGCCAGCAGCACCCCCCGTGGCACCGGACCAACAGATACGCAGTATTTT,CASSTPRGTGPTDTQYF
TRBD1,TRBV5-4,TRBJ2-5,NA,TGTGCCAGCAGTTCCCAGGGGGCACAAGAGACCCAGTACTTC,CASSSQGAQETQYF
NA,TRBV4-2,TRBJ2-5,NA,TGTGCCAGCAGCCAATCGTCGGGGGAGAGGGACCAGTACTTC,CASSQSSGERDQYF
NA,TRBV7-6,TRBJ2-3,NA,TGTGCCAGCAGCCCGGAGGGGACTCCGTTGCAGTATTTT,CASSPEGTPLQYF
NA,TRBV10-3,TRBJ2-7,NA,TGTGCCATCAGGACTACGCAGGAAAACGAGCAGTACTTC,CAIRTTQENEQYF
NA,TRBV27,TRBJ2-7,NA,TGTGCCAGCAGCTACGGACGGCTTTACGAGCAGTACTTC,CASSYGRLYEQYF
NA,TRBV2,TRBJ2-5,NA,TGTGCCAGCAGTGAAGATTTAGCGCCCCCGGGAGTTGCCCAGTACTTC,CASSEDLAPPGVAQYF
NA,TRBV6-1,TRBJ1-5,NA,TGTGCCAGCAGCCCTAATGGGGGCAATCAGCCCCAGCATTTT,CASSPNGGNQPQHF
NA,TRBV5-1,TRBJ2-1,NA,TGCGCCAGCAGCTTGGTAACCGGGACCTACAATGAGCAGTTCTTC,CASSLVTGTYNEQFF
NA,TRBV30,TRBJ1-4,NA,TGTGCCCTAACGGAGTGGCGTGAAAAACTGTTTTTT,CALTEWREKLFF
NA,TRBV18,TRBJ1-4,NA,TGTGCCAGCTCACCGAACAGCGTTTCAACTAATGAAAAACTGTTTTTT,CASSPNSVSTNEKLFF
TRBD1,TRBV7-9,TRBJ1-5,once,TGTGCCAGCAGCTTTGCCGGACAGGGTCAGCCCCAGCATTTT,CASSFAGQGQPQHF
NA,TRBV4-1,TRBJ2-6,NA,TGCGCCAGCAGCCAAGAGACCACAGGGTACTCTGGGGCCAACGTCCTGACTTTC,CASSQETTGYSGANVLTF
TRBD1,TRBV7-6,TRBJ1-5,NA,TGTGCCAGCAGCCCCATGACAGGGGGAGGATATCGCAATCAGCCCCAGCATTTT,CASSPMTGGGYRNQPQHF
NA,TRBV11-1,TRBJ2-7,NA,TGTGCCAGCAGCTCCCCGGGTTCCGGACAGACCTACGAGCAGTACTTC,CASSSPGSGQTYEQYF
TRBD2,TRBV4-1,TRBJ2-3,NA,TGCGCCAGCAGCCATCCCCCAGCGGGGCTCACAGATACGCAGTATTTT,CASSHPPAGLTDTQYF
NA,TRBV9,TRBJ2-3,NA,TGTGCCAGCAGCGTAGCGTCCCAGCGGGGCACAGATACGCAGTATTTT,CASSVASQRGTDTQYF